This TCR beta chain was recorded in a study of beta chain features in type 1 diabetes. Study-level findings and limits: The question of HLA type influencing TCRB rearrangement was one that remained unresolved here.

This clone was seen a few times. Antigen: not known. Since all of the isolated RNA was reverse transcribed, expressed TCRB transcripts were what got sequenced. Each stem cell-like memory T cell sample yielded about a million reads on average. Method: immunoSEQ multiplex PCR; TCRdb's copy keeps in-frame clones and lacks some. This sample carries 110,000 or so clones, approximately 37% of them seen once, and the ten largest clones take over 0.065%. The germline V gene encodes CDR1 MDHEN and CDR2 SYDVKM. CDR3 length equals 17 residues. Trimming took 5 bases from V and 3 from J, leaving 23 bases between them.

Source material: stem cell memory CD4+ T cells from blood. The chain carries TRBV28 and TRBJ2-7; a possible D gene is TRBD2 (7 bases). This receptor was identified in a young woman in good health. CDR3 amino acids: CASSLLRNIGGLYEQYF. The CDR3 coding sequence is TGTGCCAGCAGTCTCCTACGTAATATCGGGGGGCTCTACGAGCAGTACTTC.